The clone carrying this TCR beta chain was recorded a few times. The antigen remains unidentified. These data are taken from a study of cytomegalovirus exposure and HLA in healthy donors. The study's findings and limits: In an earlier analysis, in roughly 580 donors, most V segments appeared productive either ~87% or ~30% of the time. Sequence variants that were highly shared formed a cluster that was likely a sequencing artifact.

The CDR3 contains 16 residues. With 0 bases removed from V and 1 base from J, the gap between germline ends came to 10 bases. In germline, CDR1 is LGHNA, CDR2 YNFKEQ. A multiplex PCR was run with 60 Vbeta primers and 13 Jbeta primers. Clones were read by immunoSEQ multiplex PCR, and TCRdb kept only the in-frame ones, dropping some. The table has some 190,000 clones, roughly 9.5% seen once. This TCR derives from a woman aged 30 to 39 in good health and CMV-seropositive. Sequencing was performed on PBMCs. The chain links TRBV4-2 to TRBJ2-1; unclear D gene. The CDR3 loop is CASSQENTPSYNEQFF. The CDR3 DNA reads TGTGCCAGCAGCCAAGAGAACACCCCGTCCTACAATGAGCAGTTCTTC.